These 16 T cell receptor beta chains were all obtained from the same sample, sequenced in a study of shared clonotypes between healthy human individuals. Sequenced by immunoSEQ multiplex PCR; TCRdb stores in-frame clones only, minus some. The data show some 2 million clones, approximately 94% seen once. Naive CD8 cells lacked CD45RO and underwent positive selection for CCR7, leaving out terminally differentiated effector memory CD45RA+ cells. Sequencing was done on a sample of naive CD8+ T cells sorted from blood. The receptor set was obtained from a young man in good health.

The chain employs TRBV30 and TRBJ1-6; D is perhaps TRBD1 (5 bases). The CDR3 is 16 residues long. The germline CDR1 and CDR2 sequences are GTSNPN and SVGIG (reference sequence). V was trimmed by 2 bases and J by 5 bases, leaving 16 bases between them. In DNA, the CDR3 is TGTGCCTGGAGTCGGCGGGGGGAAACTAATAATTCACCCCTCCACTTT. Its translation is CAWSRRGETNNSPLHF.

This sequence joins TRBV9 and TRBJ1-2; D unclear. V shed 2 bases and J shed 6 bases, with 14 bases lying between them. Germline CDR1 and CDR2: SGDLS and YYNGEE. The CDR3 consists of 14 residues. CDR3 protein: CASSVDGNHDGYTF. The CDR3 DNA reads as TGTGCCAGCAGCGTCGACGGCAACCATGATGGCTACACCTTC.

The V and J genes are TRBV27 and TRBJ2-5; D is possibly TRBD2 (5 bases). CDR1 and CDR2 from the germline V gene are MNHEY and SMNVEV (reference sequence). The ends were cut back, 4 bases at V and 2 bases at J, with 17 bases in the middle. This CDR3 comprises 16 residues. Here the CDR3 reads CASSYRAGLPQETQYF. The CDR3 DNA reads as TGTGCCAGCAGTTATAGGGCAGGACTCCCACAAGAGACCCAGTACTTC.

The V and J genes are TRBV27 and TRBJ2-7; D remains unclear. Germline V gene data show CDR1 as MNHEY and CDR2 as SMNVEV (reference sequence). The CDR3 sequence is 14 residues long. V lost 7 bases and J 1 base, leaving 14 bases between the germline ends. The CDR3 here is CASMERTGSYEQYF. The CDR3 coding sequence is TGTGCCAGCATGGAACGGACGGGTTCCTACGAGCAGTACTTC.

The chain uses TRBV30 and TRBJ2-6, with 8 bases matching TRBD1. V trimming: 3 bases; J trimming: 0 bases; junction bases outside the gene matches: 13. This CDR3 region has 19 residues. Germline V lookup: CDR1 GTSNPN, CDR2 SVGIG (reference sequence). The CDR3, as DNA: TGTGCCTGGAGGGGCCTCGGACAGGGATCCTCCTCTGGGGCCAACGTCCTGACTTTC. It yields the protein CAWRGLGQGSSSGANVLTF.

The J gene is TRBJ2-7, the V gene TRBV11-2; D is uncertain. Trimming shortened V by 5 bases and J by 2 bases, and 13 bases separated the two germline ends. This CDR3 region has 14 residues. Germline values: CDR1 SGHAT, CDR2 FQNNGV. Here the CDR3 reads CASSPPTKPYEQYF. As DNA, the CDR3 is TGTGCCAGCAGCCCTCCGACCAAGCCCTACGAGCAGTACTTC.

As DNA, the CDR3 is TGCGCCAGCAGCCAAGAGGCTCCTCCAGGGGTGACCTACGAGCAGTACTTC. Translation: CASSQEAPPGVTYEQYF. The rearrangement links TRBV4-1 to TRBJ2-7; possibly TRBD1 for D (6 bases). Germline V CDR1 and CDR2: MGHRA, YSYEKL. Trimming pared 0 bases from V and 2 bases from J, leaving 17 bases between. CDR3 size: 17 residues.

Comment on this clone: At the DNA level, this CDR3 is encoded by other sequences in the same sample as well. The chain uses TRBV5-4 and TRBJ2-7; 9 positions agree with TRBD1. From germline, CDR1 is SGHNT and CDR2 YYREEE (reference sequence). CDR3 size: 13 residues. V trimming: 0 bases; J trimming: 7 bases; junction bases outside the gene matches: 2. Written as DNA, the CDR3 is TGTGCCAGCAGCTTGGGGGACAGGGTTGAGCAGTACTTC. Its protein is CASSLGDRVEQYF.

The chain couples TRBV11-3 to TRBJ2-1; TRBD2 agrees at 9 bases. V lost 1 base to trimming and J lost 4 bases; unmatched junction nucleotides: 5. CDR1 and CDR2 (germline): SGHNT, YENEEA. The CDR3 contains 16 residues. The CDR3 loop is CASSLGSGRGYNEQFF. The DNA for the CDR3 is TGTGCCAGCAGCTTAGGTAGCGGGAGAGGTTACAATGAGCAGTTCTTC.

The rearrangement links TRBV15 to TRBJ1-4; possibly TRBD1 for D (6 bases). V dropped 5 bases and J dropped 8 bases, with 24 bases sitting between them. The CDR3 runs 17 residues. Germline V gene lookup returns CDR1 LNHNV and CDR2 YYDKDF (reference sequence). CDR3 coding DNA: TGTGCCACCAGCGGATCACGGGGGGCCAAAGGAAGGGAAAAACTGTTTTTT. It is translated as CATSGSRGAKGREKLFF.

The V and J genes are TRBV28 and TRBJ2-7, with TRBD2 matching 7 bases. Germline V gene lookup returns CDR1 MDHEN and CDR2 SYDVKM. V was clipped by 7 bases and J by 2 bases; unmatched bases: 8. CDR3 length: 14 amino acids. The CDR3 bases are TGTGCCAGCAATTATGCGGGGGTCCCCTACGAGCAGTACTTC. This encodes CASNYAGVPYEQYF.

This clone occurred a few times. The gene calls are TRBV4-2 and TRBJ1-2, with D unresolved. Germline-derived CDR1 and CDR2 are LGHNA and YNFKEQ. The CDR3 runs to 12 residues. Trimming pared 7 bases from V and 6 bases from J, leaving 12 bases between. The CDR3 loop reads CASNRHGNGYTF. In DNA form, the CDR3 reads TGTGCCAGCAACCGCCATGGGAATGGCTACACCTTC.

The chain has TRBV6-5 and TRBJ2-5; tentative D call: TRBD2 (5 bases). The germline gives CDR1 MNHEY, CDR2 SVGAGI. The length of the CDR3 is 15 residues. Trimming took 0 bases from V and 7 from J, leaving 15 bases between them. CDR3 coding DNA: TGTGCCAGCAGTTACTCTGGTCTTGTCCGGGGGACCCAGTACTTC. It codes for CASSYSGLVRGTQYF.

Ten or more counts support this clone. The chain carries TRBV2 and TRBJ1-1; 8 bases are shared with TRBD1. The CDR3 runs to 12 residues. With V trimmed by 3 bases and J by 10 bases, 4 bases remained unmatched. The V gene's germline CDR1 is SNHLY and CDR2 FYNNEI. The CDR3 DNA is TGTGCCAGCAGTGACCCCGGGACAGGAGCTTTCTTT. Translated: CASSDPGTGAFF.

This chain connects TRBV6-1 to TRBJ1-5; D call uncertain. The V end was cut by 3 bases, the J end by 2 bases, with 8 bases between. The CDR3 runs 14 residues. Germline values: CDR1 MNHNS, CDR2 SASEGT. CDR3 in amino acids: CASSEGRGNQPQHF. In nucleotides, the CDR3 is TGTGCCAGCAGTGAGGGGAGGGGCAATCAGCCCCAGCATTTT.

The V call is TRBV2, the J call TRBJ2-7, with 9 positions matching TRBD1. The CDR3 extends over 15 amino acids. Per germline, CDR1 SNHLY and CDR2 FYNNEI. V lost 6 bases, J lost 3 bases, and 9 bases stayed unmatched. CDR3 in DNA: TGTGCCAGCAGGCCCTCAGGACAGGGGATCTACGAGCAGTACTTC. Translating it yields CASRPSGQGIYEQYF.